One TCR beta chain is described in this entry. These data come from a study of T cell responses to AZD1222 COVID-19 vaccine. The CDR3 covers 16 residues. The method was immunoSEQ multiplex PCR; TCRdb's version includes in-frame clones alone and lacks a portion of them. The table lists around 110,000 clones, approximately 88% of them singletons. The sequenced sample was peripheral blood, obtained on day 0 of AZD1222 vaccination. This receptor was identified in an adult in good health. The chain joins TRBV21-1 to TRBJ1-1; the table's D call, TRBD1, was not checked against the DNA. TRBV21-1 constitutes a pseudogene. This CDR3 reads CASSKTHKPRNTEAFF. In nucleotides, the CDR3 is TGTGCCAGCAGCAAAACCCACAAACCCAGGAACACTGAAGCTTTCTTT.